A selection of T cell receptor beta chains follows, all from one sample in a study of OX40 agonist ivuxolimab in advanced cancers. TCRdb keeps only in-frame clones here, not all; method: immunoSEQ multiplex PCR. There are around 74,000 clones in the sample; over 75% occur only once, and roughly 5.5% lies in the top ten. Sequenced material: CD4+ or CD8+ T cells sorted from blood, taken in a trial of the OX40 agonist ivuxolimab. These receptors were collected from an adult with an advanced solid tumor such as melanoma, head and neck, liver or kidney cancer. The CDR3 runs from the conserved cysteine through the conserved F or W. The order of the fields is clone size, V gene, J gene, D gene, CDR3 protein, CDR3 DNA. A D gene is named only where the DNA matches it firmly. Expanded clones are given a class, and other clones once, few, many or no size at all.

abundance: -
v_gene: TRBV5-1
j_gene: TRBJ2-4
d_gene: -
CDR3aa: CASSLGEVAKNIQYF
CDR3nt: TGCGCCAGCAGCTTGGGGGAGGTTGCCAAAAACATTCAGTACTTC

abundance: few
v_gene: TRBV11-2
j_gene: TRBJ2-1
d_gene: TRBD2
CDR3aa: CASSYPRGSGSYNEQFF
CDR3nt: TGTGCCAGCAGTTACCCACGAGGTAGCGGGAGTTACAATGAGCAGTTCTTC

abundance: -
v_gene: TRBV7-9
j_gene: TRBJ2-7
d_gene: -
CDR3aa: CASADGGWSYEQYF
CDR3nt: TGTGCCAGCGCGGACGGGGGCTGGTCCTACGAGCAGTACTTC

abundance: -
v_gene: TRBV5-4
j_gene: TRBJ2-2
d_gene: -
CDR3aa: CASSLGGVGPNTGELFF
CDR3nt: TGTGCCAGCAGCTTGGGGGGGGTAGGACCGAACACCGGGGAGCTGTTTTTT

abundance: -
v_gene: TRBV27
j_gene: TRBJ1-2
d_gene: TRBD1
CDR3aa: CASHSPTGGYGYTF
CDR3nt: TGTGCCAGCCATTCCCCGACAGGGGGCTATGGCTACACCTTC

abundance: -
v_gene: TRBV7-8
j_gene: TRBJ2-1
d_gene: TRBD1
CDR3aa: CASSPDRGSYNEQFF
CDR3nt: TGTGCCAGCAGCCCAGACAGGGGGTCCTACAATGAGCAGTTCTTC

abundance: -
v_gene: TRBV29-1
j_gene: TRBJ1-3
d_gene: -
CDR3aa: CSVAMDTGGNTIYF
CDR3nt: TGCAGCGTTGCGATGGACACTGGGGGAAACACCATATATTTT

abundance: once
v_gene: TRBV18
j_gene: TRBJ2-3
d_gene: -
CDR3aa: CASSPGRSVGADTQYF
CDR3nt: TGTGCCAGCTCACCGGGGCGGTCTGTAGGGGCAGATACGCAGTATTTT

abundance: -
v_gene: TRBV5-1
j_gene: TRBJ2-7
d_gene: -
CDR3aa: CASSFNTGGAYEQYF
CDR3nt: TGCGCCAGCAGCTTCAACACAGGGGGGGCCTACGAGCAGTACTTC

abundance: -
v_gene: TRBV6-6
j_gene: TRBJ1-3
d_gene: -
CDR3aa: CASSSRRGGSGNTIYF
CDR3nt: TGTGCCAGCAGCTCCCGCCGGGGCGGCTCTGGAAACACCATATATTTT

abundance: -
v_gene: TRBV20-1
j_gene: TRBJ2-3
d_gene: -
CDR3aa: CSARGVDTQYF
CDR3nt: TGCAGTGCTAGAGGTGTAGATACGCAGTATTTT

abundance: -
v_gene: TRBV5-1
j_gene: TRBJ1-2
d_gene: -
CDR3aa: CASSPRTAPYGYTF
CDR3nt: TGTGCCAGCAGCCCCCGAACGGCTCCCTATGGCTACACCTTC

abundance: -
v_gene: TRBV5-1
j_gene: TRBJ1-2
d_gene: TRBD1
CDR3aa: CASSLGSAGGNYGYTF
CDR3nt: TGCGCCAGCAGCTTGGGTTCGGCAGGGGGCAACTATGGCTACACCTTC

abundance: -
v_gene: TRBV10-1
j_gene: TRBJ2-1
d_gene: -
CDR3aa: CASSEVSAGPYNEQFF
CDR3nt: TGCGCCAGCAGTGAGGTCTCCGCTGGACCCTACAATGAGCAGTTCTTC

abundance: -
v_gene: TRBV11-2
j_gene: TRBJ2-7
d_gene: TRBD1
CDR3aa: CASRQGTEQYF
CDR3nt: TGTGCCAGCAGACAGGGGACCGAGCAGTACTTC

abundance: -
v_gene: TRBV11-2
j_gene: TRBJ1-1
d_gene: -
CDR3aa: CASRKQDYTEAFF
CDR3nt: TGTGCCAGCAGAAAACAGGATTATACTGAAGCTTTCTTT

abundance: -
v_gene: TRBV11-3
j_gene: TRBJ2-7
d_gene: TRBD2
CDR3aa: CASSLESGGNYEQYF
CDR3nt: TGTGCCAGCAGCTTAGAATCCGGGGGGAACTACGAGCAGTACTTC

abundance: once
v_gene: TRBV6-5
j_gene: TRBJ1-2
d_gene: -
CDR3aa: CASTDTFINYGYTF
CDR3nt: TGTGCCAGCACTGACACTTTTATTAACTATGGCTACACCTTC

abundance: -
v_gene: TRBV7-2
j_gene: TRBJ1-1
d_gene: -
CDR3aa: CASSRTGSEAFF
CDR3nt: TGTGCCAGCAGCCGTACGGGGTCTGAAGCTTTCTTT

abundance: few
v_gene: TRBV14
j_gene: TRBJ2-3
d_gene: -
CDR3aa: CASSPGRGADTQYF
CDR3nt: TGTGCCAGCAGCCCCGGAAGGGGCGCGGATACGCAGTATTTT

abundance: -
v_gene: TRBV4-1
j_gene: TRBJ2-2
d_gene: -
CDR3aa: CASRPLKDTGELFF
CDR3nt: TGCGCCAGCAGACCACTCAAAGACACCGGGGAGCTGTTTTTT

abundance: -
v_gene: TRBV30
j_gene: TRBJ1-5
d_gene: -
CDR3aa: CAWTGQNSNQPQHF
CDR3nt: TGTGCCTGGACCGGACAAAATAGCAATCAGCCCCAGCATTTT

abundance: few
v_gene: TRBV19
j_gene: TRBJ1-5
d_gene: -
CDR3aa: CASSLNSNQPQHF
CDR3nt: TGTGCCAGCTCCCTGAATAGCAATCAGCCCCAGCATTTT

abundance: -
v_gene: TRBV2
j_gene: TRBJ1-4
d_gene: -
CDR3aa: CASSPGQVVTNEKLFF
CDR3nt: TGTGCCAGTTCACCGGGACAAGTTGTAACTAATGAAAAACTGTTTTTT

abundance: -
v_gene: TRBV2
j_gene: TRBJ1-1
d_gene: -
CDR3aa: CASSVLLNTEAFF
CDR3nt: TGTGCCAGCAGTGTCCTGCTGAACACTGAAGCTTTCTTT

abundance: once
v_gene: TRBV5-1
j_gene: TRBJ2-1
d_gene: TRBD2
CDR3aa: CASSHKNPGTSGVGEQFF
CDR3nt: TGCGCCAGCAGCCACAAGAATCCCGGGACTAGCGGGGTAGGTGAGCAGTTCTTC

abundance: -
v_gene: TRBV19
j_gene: TRBJ1-2
d_gene: -
CDR3aa: CASSTTGALMSGYTF
CDR3nt: TGTGCCAGTAGTACTACCGGGGCCCTCATGAGTGGCTACACCTTC

abundance: -
v_gene: TRBV7-8
j_gene: TRBJ2-7
d_gene: TRBD2
CDR3aa: CASSFGTSSYEQYF
CDR3nt: TGTGCCAGCAGCTTTGGGACTAGCAGCTACGAGCAGTACTTC

abundance: -
v_gene: TRBV14
j_gene: TRBJ2-3
d_gene: TRBD2
CDR3aa: CASSQDRRGGRDTQYF
CDR3nt: TGTGCCAGCAGCCAAGACCGGCGGGGGGGCCGAGATACGCAGTATTTT

abundance: few
v_gene: TRBV7-3
j_gene: TRBJ2-3
d_gene: -
CDR3aa: CASSLGRGTGTDTQYF
CDR3nt: TGTGCCAGCAGCTTAGGGAGGGGGACGGGCACAGATACGCAGTATTTT

abundance: -
v_gene: TRBV19
j_gene: TRBJ2-7
d_gene: -
CDR3aa: CASSPNLVEGTYEQYF
CDR3nt: TGTGCCAGTAGTCCAAACCTCGTTGAGGGGACCTACGAGCAGTACTTC

abundance: -
v_gene: TRBV5-1
j_gene: TRBJ2-5
d_gene: -
CDR3aa: CASSLGEAASGYETQYF
CDR3nt: TGCGCCAGCAGCTTGGGGGAAGCTGCTAGTGGTTATGAGACCCAGTACTTC

abundance: -
v_gene: TRBV4-3
j_gene: TRBJ1-1
d_gene: -
CDR3aa: CASSQEVTGITEAFF
CDR3nt: TGCGCCAGCAGCCAAGAGGTAACAGGGATCACTGAAGCTTTCTTT

abundance: once
v_gene: TRBV5-1
j_gene: TRBJ1-5
d_gene: -
CDR3aa: CASSPWGNQPQHF
CDR3nt: TGCGCCAGCAGCCCTTGGGGGAATCAGCCCCAGCATTTT

abundance: -
v_gene: TRBV7-9
j_gene: TRBJ2-2
d_gene: -
CDR3aa: CASSSGLEVGELFF
CDR3nt: TGTGCCAGCAGCTCAGGACTGGAAGTCGGGGAGCTGTTTTTT

abundance: -
v_gene: TRBV7-2
j_gene: TRBJ2-3
d_gene: -
CDR3aa: CASSPSTPGLTDTQYF
CDR3nt: TGTGCCAGCAGCCCAAGCACCCCTGGACTGACAGATACGCAGTATTTT